This T cell receptor (beta chain) comes out of a study of T cells in Graves' hyperthyroidism and ophthalmopathy. Trimming took 11 bases from V and 5 from J; bases not matched to a gene: 8. Per germline, CDR1 MDHEN and CDR2 SYDVKM. The length of the CDR3 is 13 residues. The TCR beta CDR3 regions underwent amplification using RNA transcripts as the source. The HTBI primer set drove a first-round RT-PCR of the TCR CDR3. From the multiplex PCR reads, TCRdb called clonotypes with MiXCR, one entry per CDR3 protein. The data hold roughly 380,000 distinct CDR3 sequences, with about 13% observed a single time. The blood sample predates any ophthalmopathy symptoms, coming from first hyperthyroidism diagnosis. This clonotype was observed many times.

The V call is TRBV28, the J call TRBJ1-4, with 7 nucleotides matching TRBD1. The source of this sequence is a man aged 25-45 years with Graves' hyperthyroidism that later progressed to Graves' ophthalmopathy. Material: blood. CDR3 nucleotide sequence: TGTGCCGAACAGGGGCGATCCAATGAAAAACTGTTTTTT. It yields the protein CAEQGRSNEKLFF.